The 9 T cell receptor beta chains reported below all come from one sample, sequenced in a study of blood T cell repertoires in COVID-19 (TCRdb year 2020). Libraries were constructed by the immunoSEQ multiplex PCR assay. In TCRdb, the immuneACCESS table is reduced to in-frame sequences with V and J assigned. These tables do not hold every clone; where another copy was compared, an unresolved V gene accounts for under half, and the others remain unexplained. The sample table shows about 62,000 clones, and roughly 86% are seen once. The ten biggest clones cover more than 1% of the sample. The source material was peripheral blood. Receptors originate from a man between 70 and 80 years old with acute or convalescent COVID-19.

J is TRBJ2-1 and V is TRBV24-1; 7 nucleotides agree with TRBD1. The junction had 12 bases not matched to a gene; V was cut back by 4 bases and J by 4 bases. Per germline, CDR1 KGHDR and CDR2 SFDVKD. The CDR3 consists of 17 residues. This CDR3 is CATSDPGTADLYNEQFF. CDR3 in DNA: TGTGCCACCAGTGACCCGGGGACAGCGGACCTTTACAATGAGCAGTTCTTC.

The gene calls are TRBV2 and TRBJ2-1, with 13 nucleotides matching TRBD2. The CDR3 runs 15 residues. With V trimmed by 6 bases and J by 7 bases, 6 bases remained unmatched. Germline loops: CDR1 SNHLY, CDR2 FYNNEI. CDR3 protein: CASRGLAGVPNEQFF. Written as DNA, the CDR3 is TGTGCCAGCAGAGGACTAGCGGGAGTTCCAAATGAGCAGTTCTTC. Looking up the rest from reference TRBV2 and TRBJ2-1 gives the full variable domain: EPEVTQTPSHQVTQMGQEVILRCVPISNHLYFYWYRQILGQKVEFLVSFYNNEISEKSEIFDDQFSVERPDGSNFTLKIRSTKLEDSAMYFCASRGLAGVPNEQFFGPGTRLTVL.

This rearrangement joins TRBV21-1 to TRBJ1-4; the DNA was not compared with TRBD1, the D call given in the table. TRBV21-1 is termed a pseudogene. This CDR3 is built from 14 residues. This CDR3 is CASSHDRGNEKLFF. The CDR3 bases are TGTGCCAGCAGTCACGACAGGGGCAATGAAAAACTGTTTTTT.

This chain links TRBV27 with TRBJ2-1, with 8 bases fitting TRBD2. Germline CDR1 is MNHEY and CDR2 is SMNVEV (reference sequence). Losses at the gene ends were 5 bases for V and 8 bases for J; bases not matched to a gene: 11. The CDR3 length is 15 residues. CDR3: CASSNTGLVSHEQFF. In DNA, the CDR3 is TGTGCCAGCAGTAATACGGGACTAGTTTCCCATGAGCAGTTCTTC.

J is TRBJ1-2 and V is TRBV5-1, with 7 nucleotides matching TRBD1. The germline V gene encodes CDR1 SGHRS and CDR2 YFSETQ. The ends lost 2 bases at V and 8 bases at J; junction bases unmatched: 12. CDR3 length equals 15 residues. Here the CDR3 DNA reads TGCGCCAGCAGCTTCACTCCGGACAGGCGCTGGGGCTACACCTTC. Its translation: CASSFTPDRRWGYTF.

The chain couples TRBV2 to TRBJ2-7; maybe TRBD1 (6 bases). Trimming took 8 bases from V and 0 from J, leaving 11 bases between them. The CDR3 is made up of 13 amino acids. Germline values: CDR1 SNHLY, CDR2 FYNNEI. CDR3: CASARDNSYEQYF. CDR3 nucleotide sequence: TGTGCCAGCGCCCGGGACAACTCCTACGAGCAGTACTTC.

The chain carries TRBV24-1 and TRBJ2-2; TRBD1 might be the D (6 bases). The V gene's germline CDR1 is KGHDR and CDR2 SFDVKD. The CDR3 totals 15 residues. Trimming removed 5 bases from V and 4 bases from J, with 13 bases in between. CDR3 protein: CATSGLQGTTGELFF. CDR3 sequence (DNA): TGTGCCACCAGTGGTCTACAGGGTACCACCGGGGAGCTGTTTTTT.

This clone appeared once. This chain connects TRBV14 to TRBJ2-7; TRBD1 might be the D (6 bases). The germline V and J ends were trimmed by 3 bases and 3 bases, with 9 bases remaining between them. The CDR3 spans 13 residues. Germline V gives CDR1 SGHDN, CDR2 FVKESK. CDR3 residues: CASSHRGYYEQYF. The DNA of the CDR3 is TGTGCCAGCAGCCACAGGGGTTACTACGAGCAGTACTTC.

The genes are TRBV19 and TRBJ1-5; no clear D. The CDR3 totals 12 residues. Trimming removed 9 bases at V and 6 bases at J, with 12 bases between. CDR1 LNHDA and CDR2 SQIVND come from the germline V gene (reference sequence). CDR3 DNA sequence: TGTGCCAGCCAACTAATGAGTCAGCCCCAGCATTTT. Its protein is CASQLMSQPQHF.